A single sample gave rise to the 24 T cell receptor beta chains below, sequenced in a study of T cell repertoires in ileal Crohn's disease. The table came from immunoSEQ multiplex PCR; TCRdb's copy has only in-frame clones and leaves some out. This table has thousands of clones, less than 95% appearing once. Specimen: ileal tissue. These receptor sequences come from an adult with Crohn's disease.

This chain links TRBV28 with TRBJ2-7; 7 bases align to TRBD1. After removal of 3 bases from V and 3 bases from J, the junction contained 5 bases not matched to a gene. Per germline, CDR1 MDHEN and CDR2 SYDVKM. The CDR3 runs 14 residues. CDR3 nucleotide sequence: TGTGCCAGCAGTTTGGGACAGACGTTCTACGAGCAGTACTTC. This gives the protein CASSLGQTFYEQYF.

The CDR3 reads CASRWRGSTEAFF. CDR3 coding DNA: TGTGCCAGCCGCTGGCGCGGGAGCACTGAAGCTTTCTTT. The chain links TRBV5-6 to TRBJ1-1; D remains unclear. This CDR3 region has 13 residues. The V gene's germline CDR1 is SGHDT and CDR2 YYEEEE. Trimming stripped 7 bases from V and 4 bases from J, with 14 bases between.

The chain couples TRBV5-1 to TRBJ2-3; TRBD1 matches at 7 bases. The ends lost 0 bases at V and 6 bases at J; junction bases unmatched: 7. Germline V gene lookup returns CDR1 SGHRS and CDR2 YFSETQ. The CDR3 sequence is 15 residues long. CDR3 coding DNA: TGCGCCAGCAGCTTGGGGCGACAGGGTCGGGATACGCAGTATTTT. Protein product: CASSLGRQGRDTQYF.

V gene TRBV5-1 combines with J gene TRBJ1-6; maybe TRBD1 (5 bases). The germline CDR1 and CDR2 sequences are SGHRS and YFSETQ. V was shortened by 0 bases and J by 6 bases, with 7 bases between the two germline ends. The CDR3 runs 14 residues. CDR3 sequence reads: CASSLGQGNSPLHF. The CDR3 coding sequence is TGCGCCAGCAGCTTGGGGCAGGGTAATTCACCCCTCCACTTT.

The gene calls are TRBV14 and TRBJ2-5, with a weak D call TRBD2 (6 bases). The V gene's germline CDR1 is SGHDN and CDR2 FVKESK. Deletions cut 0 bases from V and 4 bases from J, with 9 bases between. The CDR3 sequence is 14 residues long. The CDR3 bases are TGTGCCAGCAGCCAAGATCGGAGGGGAGAGACCCAGTACTTC. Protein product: CASSQDRRGETQYF. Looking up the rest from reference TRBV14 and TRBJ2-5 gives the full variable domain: EAGVTQFPSHSVIEKGQTVTLRCDPISGHDNLYWYRRVMGKEIKFLLHFVKESKQDESGMPNNRFLAERTGGTYSTLKVQPAELEDSGVYFCASSQDRRGETQYFGPGTRLLVL.

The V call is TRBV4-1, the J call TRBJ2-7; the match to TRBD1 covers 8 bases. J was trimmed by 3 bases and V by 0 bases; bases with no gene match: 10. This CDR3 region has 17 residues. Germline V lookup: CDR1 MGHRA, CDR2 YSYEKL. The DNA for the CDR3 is TGCGCCAGCAGCCAAGATAGCCCCGGGACAGGTATCTACGAGCAGTACTTC. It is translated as CASSQDSPGTGIYEQYF.

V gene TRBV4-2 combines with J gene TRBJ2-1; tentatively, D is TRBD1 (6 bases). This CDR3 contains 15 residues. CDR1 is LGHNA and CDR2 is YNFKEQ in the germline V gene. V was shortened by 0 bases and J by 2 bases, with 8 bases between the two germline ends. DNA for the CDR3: TGTGCCAGCAGCCAAGAGGGGACAACCTACAATGAGCAGTTCTTC. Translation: CASSQEGTTYNEQFF.

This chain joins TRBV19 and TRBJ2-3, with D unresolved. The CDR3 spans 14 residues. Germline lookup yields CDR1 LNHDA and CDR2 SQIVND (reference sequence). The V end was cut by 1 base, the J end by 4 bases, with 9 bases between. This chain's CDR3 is CASSIGRPPDTQYF. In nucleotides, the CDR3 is TGTGCCAGTAGTATAGGCAGGCCACCAGATACGCAGTATTTT.

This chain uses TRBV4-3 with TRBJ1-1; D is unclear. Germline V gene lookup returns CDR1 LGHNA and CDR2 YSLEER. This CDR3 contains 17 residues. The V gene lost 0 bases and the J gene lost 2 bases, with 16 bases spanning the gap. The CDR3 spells CASSQDPNGHTNTEAFF. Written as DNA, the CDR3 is TGCGCCAGCAGCCAAGATCCGAATGGGCATACAAACACTGAAGCTTTCTTT.

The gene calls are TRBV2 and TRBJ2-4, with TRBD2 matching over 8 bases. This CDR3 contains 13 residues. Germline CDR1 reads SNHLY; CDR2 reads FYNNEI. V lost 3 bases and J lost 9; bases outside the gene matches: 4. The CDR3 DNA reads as TGTGCCAGCAGTGACGGCGGGGGGAGCATTCAGTACTTC. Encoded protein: CASSDGGGSIQYF.

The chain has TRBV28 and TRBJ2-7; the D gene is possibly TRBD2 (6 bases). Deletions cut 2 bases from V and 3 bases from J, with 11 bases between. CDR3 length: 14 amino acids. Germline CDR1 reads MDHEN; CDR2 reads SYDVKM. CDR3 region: CASSLGGYLYEQYF. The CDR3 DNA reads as TGTGCCAGCAGTTTAGGGGGGTATCTCTACGAGCAGTACTTC.

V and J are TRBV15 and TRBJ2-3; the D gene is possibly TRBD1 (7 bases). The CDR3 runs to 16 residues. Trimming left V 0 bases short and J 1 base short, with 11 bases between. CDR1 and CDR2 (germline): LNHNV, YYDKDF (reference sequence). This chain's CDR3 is CATSRDRGVGTDTQYF. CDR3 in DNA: TGTGCCACCAGCAGAGACAGGGGGGTTGGCACAGATACGCAGTATTTT.

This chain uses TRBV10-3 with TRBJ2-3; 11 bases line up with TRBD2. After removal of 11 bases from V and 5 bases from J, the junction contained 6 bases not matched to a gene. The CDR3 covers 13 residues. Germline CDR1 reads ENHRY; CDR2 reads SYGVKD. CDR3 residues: CALSSGGLDTQYF. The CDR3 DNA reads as TGTGCCCTATCTAGCGGGGGGTTAGATACGCAGTATTTT.

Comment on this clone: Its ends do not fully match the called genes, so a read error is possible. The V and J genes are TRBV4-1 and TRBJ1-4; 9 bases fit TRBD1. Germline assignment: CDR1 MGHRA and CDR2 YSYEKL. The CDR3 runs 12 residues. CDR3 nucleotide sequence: TGCGCCAGCAGACAAGCAACAGGGGGCTTAGATTGG. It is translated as CASRQATGGLDW.

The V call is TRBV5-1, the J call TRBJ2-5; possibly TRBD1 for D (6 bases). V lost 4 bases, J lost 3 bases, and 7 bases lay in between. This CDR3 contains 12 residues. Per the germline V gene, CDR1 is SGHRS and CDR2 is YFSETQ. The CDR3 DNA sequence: TGCGCCAGCAGCCGGACAGAAGAGACCCAGTACTTC. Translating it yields CASSRTEETQYF.

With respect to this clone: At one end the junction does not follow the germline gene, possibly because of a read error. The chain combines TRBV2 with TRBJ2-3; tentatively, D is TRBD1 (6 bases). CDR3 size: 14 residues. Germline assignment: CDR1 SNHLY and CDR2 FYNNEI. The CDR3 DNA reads TGTGCCAGCAGTCAAGCAGGGGGCACAGATACGCAGTATTTT. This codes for CASSQAGGTDTQYF.

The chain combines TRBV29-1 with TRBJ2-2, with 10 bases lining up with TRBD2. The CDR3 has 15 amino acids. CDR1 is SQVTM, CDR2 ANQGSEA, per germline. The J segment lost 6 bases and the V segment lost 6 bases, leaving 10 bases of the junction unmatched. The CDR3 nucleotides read TGCAGCGTCCACACTAGCGGGGAGGCCCCCGGGGAGCTGTTTTTT. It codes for CSVHTSGEAPGELFF.

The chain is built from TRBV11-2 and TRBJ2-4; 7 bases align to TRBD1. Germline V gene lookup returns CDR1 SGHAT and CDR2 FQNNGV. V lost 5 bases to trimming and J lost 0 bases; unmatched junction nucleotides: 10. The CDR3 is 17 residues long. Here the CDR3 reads CASSPRDSVIAKNIQYF. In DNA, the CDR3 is TGTGCCAGCAGCCCACGGGACAGCGTCATAGCCAAAAACATTCAGTACTTC.

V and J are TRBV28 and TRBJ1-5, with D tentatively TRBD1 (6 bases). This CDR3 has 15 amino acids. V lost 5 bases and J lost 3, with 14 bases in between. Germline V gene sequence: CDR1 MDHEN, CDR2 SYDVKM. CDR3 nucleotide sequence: TGTGCCAGCAGTCCCGCGGGGGCTACCAATCAGCCCCAGCATTTT. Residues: CASSPAGATNQPQHF.

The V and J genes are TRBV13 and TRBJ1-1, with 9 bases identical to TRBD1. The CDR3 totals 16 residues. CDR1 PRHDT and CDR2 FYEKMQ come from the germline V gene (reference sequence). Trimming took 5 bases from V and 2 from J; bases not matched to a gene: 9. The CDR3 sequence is CASSHGDREGNTEAFF. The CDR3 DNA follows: TGTGCCAGCAGCCACGGGGACAGGGAGGGAAACACTGAAGCTTTCTTT.

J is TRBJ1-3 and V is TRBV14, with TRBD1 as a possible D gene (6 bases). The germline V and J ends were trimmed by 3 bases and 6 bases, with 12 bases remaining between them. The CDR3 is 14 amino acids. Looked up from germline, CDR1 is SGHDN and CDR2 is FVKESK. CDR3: CASSQRQGKNTIYF. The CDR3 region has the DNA TGTGCCAGCAGCCAGCGGCAGGGGAAAAACACCATATATTTT. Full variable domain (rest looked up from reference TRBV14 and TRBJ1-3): EAGVTQFPSHSVIEKGQTVTLRCDPISGHDNLYWYRRVMGKEIKFLLHFVKESKQDESGMPNNRFLAERTGGTYSTLKVQPAELEDSGVYFCASSQRQGKNTIYFGEGSWLTVV.

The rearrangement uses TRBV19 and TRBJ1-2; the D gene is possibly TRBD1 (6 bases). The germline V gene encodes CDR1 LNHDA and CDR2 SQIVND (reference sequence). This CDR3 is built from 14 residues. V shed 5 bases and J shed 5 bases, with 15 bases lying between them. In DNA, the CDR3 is TGTGCCAGTAGTCCACCGGGACAAGGATATGGCTACACCTTC. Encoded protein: CASSPPGQGYGYTF.

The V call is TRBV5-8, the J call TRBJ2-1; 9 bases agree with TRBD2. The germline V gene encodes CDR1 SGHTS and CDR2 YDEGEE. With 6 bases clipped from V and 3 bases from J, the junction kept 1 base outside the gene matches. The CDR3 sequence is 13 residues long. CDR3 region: CASKAGGYNEQFF. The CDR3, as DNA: TGTGCCAGCAAAGCGGGGGGCTACAATGAGCAGTTCTTC. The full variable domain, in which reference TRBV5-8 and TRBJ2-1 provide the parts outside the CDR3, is EAGVTQSPTHLIKTRGQQATLRCSPISGHTSVYWYQQALGLGLQFLLWYDEGEERNRGNFPPRFSGRQFPNYSSELNVNALELEDSALYLCASKAGGYNEQFFGPGTRLTVL.

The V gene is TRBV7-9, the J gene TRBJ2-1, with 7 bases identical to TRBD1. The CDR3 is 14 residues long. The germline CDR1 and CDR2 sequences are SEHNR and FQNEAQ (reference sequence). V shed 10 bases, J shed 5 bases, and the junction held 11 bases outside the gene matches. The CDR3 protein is CATTQKQGNNEQFF. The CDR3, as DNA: TGTGCCACTACCCAAAAACAGGGGAACAATGAGCAGTTCTTC.